A single sample is the source of the 27 T cell receptor beta chains below, sequenced in a study of T and B cells in COVID-19 patients. Each TRB amplification used roughly 240-550 ng of genomic DNA from blood. Multiplex PCR with BIOMED2 TRB-A/B primer pools amplified TRB rearrangements. TCRdb passed the multiplex PCR reads through MiXCR, listing each CDR3 protein once. Here the sample spans some 10,000 distinct CDR3 sequences, around 34% being singletons. Sequencing was performed on blood. The receptor source for this set is a human donor with active COVID-19.

This clonotype is labeled medium-sized (0.01 to 0.1%). This chain joins TRBV19 and TRBJ2-1; 12 bases agree with TRBD2. The CDR3 extends over 17 amino acids. The germline V gene encodes CDR1 LNHDA and CDR2 SQIVND (reference sequence). V gave up 7 bases and J gave up 0 bases; unmatched junction bases: 7. CDR3 in DNA: TGTGCCAGTACGGGACTAGCGGGTACGAGCTCCTACAATGAGCAGTTCTTC. Translated: CASTGLAGTSSYNEQFF.

Turning to this clonotype: This may be a read error, as it is one base from a much larger clone. The chain links TRBV29-1 to TRBJ1-5; unclear D gene. This CDR3 comprises 12 residues. Between the trimmed V and J ends, which lost 4 bases and 5 bases, there was a span of 9 bases. Germline values: CDR1 SQVTM, CDR2 ANQGSEA. CDR3 in DNA: TGCAGCGTTGTGACGGAGGATCAGCCCCAGCATTTT. Amino acid sequence: CSVVTEDQPQHF.

This clonotype was found a few times. The V and J genes are TRBV12-3 or TRBV12-4 and TRBJ1-1, with TRBD1 as a possible D gene (5 bases). The CDR3 covers 12 residues. V dropped 5 bases and J dropped 4 bases, with 8 bases sitting between them. CDR3 sequence reads: CASSTGVTEAFF. The CDR3 nucleotides are TGTGCCAGCAGTACAGGAGTCACTGAAGCTTTCTTT.

This clonotype was recorded a few times. V is TRBV30 and J is TRBJ1-1, with no clear D. The CDR3 loop spans 13 amino acids. Germline V lookup: CDR1 GTSNPN, CDR2 SVGIG (reference sequence). Trimming shortened V by 0 bases and J by 4 bases, and 9 bases separated the two germline ends. CDR3 coding DNA: TGTGCCTGGAGTGTGAAAGGGAGCACTGAAGCTTTCTTT. Translating it yields CAWSVKGSTEAFF.

The chain combines TRBV7-9 with TRBJ2-7, with a tentative D call TRBD2 (6 bases). Germline V gene sequence: CDR1 SEHNR, CDR2 FQNEAQ (reference sequence). This CDR3 is built from 14 residues. V gave up 5 bases and J gave up 5 bases, with 16 bases separating them. Here the CDR3 reads CASSPDSGGDEQYF. CDR3 DNA: TGTGCCAGCAGCCCGGACTCCGGAGGGGACGAGCAGTACTTC. Using reference TRBV7-9 and TRBJ2-7 for the parts outside the CDR3, the full variable domain is DTGVSQNPRHKITKRGQNVTFRCDPISEHNRLYWYRQTLGQGPEFLTYFQNEAQLEKSRLLSDRFSAERPKGSFSTLEIQRTEQGDSAMYLCASSPDSGGDEQYFGPGTRLTVT.

This clonotype rates as medium-sized. The rearrangement joins TRBV27 to TRBJ2-1, with D possibly being TRBD1 (6 bases). The V gene lost 4 bases and the J gene lost 7 bases, with 17 bases spanning the gap. CDR1 MNHEY and CDR2 SMNVEV come from the germline V gene (reference sequence). CDR3 size: 15 residues. The CDR3 reads CASSSNSDRRNEQFF. The CDR3 region has the DNA TGTGCCAGCAGTTCCAACTCTGACAGGCGGAATGAGCAGTTCTTC.

Comments on this clonotype: Relative to the germline gene, one junction end is altered; a read error may explain this. This sequence joins TRBV6-1 and TRBJ1-4; D perhaps matches TRBD1 (5 bases). Germline loops: CDR1 MNHNS, CDR2 SASEGT. The CDR3 loop spans 15 amino acids. The DNA for the CDR3 is TGTGCCAGCAGCGACCCACCCGGGACTACTGAAAAACTGTTTTTT. Amino acids: CASSDPPGTTEKLFF.

The chain links TRBV12-3 or TRBV12-4 to TRBJ2-3, with 9 bases that match TRBD2. V was pared by 3 bases and J by 6 bases, with 1 base of the junction left unmatched. The CDR3 consists of 13 residues. This CDR3 is CASSFSGGDTQYF. In DNA form, the CDR3 reads TGTGCCAGCAGTTTCAGCGGGGGGGATACGCAGTATTTT.

This chain connects TRBV7-2 to TRBJ2-3, with a tentative D call TRBD1 (6 bases). Deletions cut 1 base from V and 1 base from J, with 15 bases between. The germline CDR1 and CDR2 sequences are SGHTA and FQGNSA. This CDR3 has 17 amino acids. The CDR3 coding sequence is TGTGCCAGCAGCTTAGAGTGGGGGCAGGGCGGCACAGATACGCAGTATTTT. This encodes CASSLEWGQGGTDTQYF. The whole variable domain, filled in from reference TRBV7-2 and TRBJ2-3, reads GAGVSQSPSNKVTEKGKDVELRCDPISGHTALYWYRQSLGQGLEFLIYFQGNSAPDKSGLPSDRFSAERTGGSVSTLTIQRTQQEDSAVYLCASSLEWGQGGTDTQYFGPGTRLTVL.

This clonotype is termed medium-sized. The genes are TRBV15 and TRBJ2-7, with 7 bases identical to TRBD1. Germline CDR1 reads LNHNV; CDR2 reads YYDKDF (reference sequence). The CDR3 is made up of 14 amino acids. V trimming: 0 bases; J trimming: 3 bases; junction bases outside the gene matches: 2. This chain's CDR3 is CATSREGQNYEQYF. As DNA, the CDR3 is TGTGCCACCAGCAGAGAGGGACAGAACTACGAGCAGTACTTC.

The rearrangement uses TRBV6-5 and TRBJ2-7; D not certain. With 5 bases removed from V and 3 bases from J, the gap between germline ends came to 23 bases. Germline CDR1 MNHEY, CDR2 SVGAGI. This CDR3 is 17 amino acids long. The CDR3 DNA sequence: TGTGCCAGCAGTAAACCCCCCCGTTGGGCCCCGAACTACGAGCAGTACTTC. This translates into CASSKPPRWAPNYEQYF.

Worth noting for this clonotype: This may stem from a read error, because a much larger clone lies one nucleotide away. Here the CDR3 DNA reads TGTGCCAGTGGTATTCTCGTCAACTCCTACAATGAGCAGTTCTTC. Protein: CASGILVNSYNEQFF. This chain uses TRBV19 with TRBJ2-1; no reliable D call. In germline, CDR1 is LNHDA, CDR2 SQIVND (reference sequence). This CDR3 is 15 amino acids long.

This clonotype was counted only a few times. This chain uses TRBV13 with TRBJ2-5; the D gene is possibly TRBD1 (5 bases). This CDR3 is 16 amino acids long. Trimming shortened V by 1 base and J by 4 bases, and 16 bases separated the two germline ends. Looked up from germline, CDR1 is PRHDT and CDR2 is FYEKMQ (reference sequence). This CDR3 is CASSLVTAGKIETQYF. The DNA for the CDR3 is TGTGCCAGCAGCTTAGTTACGGCAGGGAAGATAGAGACCCAGTACTTC.

This clonotype qualifies as medium-sized. The V and J genes are TRBV19 and TRBJ2-1, with TRBD2 matching 8 bases. Germline CDR1 reads LNHDA; CDR2 reads SQIVND (reference sequence). The V and J ends lost 3 bases and 7 bases, in that order; junction bases with no gene match: 17. CDR3 length: 18 amino acids. CDR3 amino acids: CASSMGTEGGGLRNEQFF. In nucleotides, the CDR3 is TGTGCCAGTAGTATGGGGACCGAGGGCGGGGGGTTACGAAATGAGCAGTTCTTC.

This clonotype occurred a few times. The chain has TRBV13 and TRBJ2-5; D possibly corresponds to TRBD1 (6 bases). CDR1 PRHDT and CDR2 FYEKMQ come from the germline V gene (reference sequence). The CDR3 covers 15 residues. V lost 3 bases, J lost 1 base, and 12 bases lay in between. The DNA of the CDR3 is TGTGCCAGCAGCTTTATCCGGGACACCCAAGAGACCCAGTACTTC. Translation gives CASSFIRDTQETQYF.

The V and J genes are TRBV5-1 and TRBJ1-2, with TRBD1 identical over 9 bases. The CDR3 length is 16 residues. V trimming: 3 bases; J trimming: 8 bases; junction bases outside the gene matches: 14. Germline V CDR1 and CDR2: SGHRS, YFSETQ. CDR3 coding DNA: TGCGCCAGCAGCTGGAGCGGCGACAGGGGGAGCAAAGGCTACACCTTC. Translated, it gives CASSWSGDRGSKGYTF.

The chain joins TRBV20-1 to TRBJ2-3, with D maybe TRBD2 (5 bases). V was clipped by 2 bases and J by 0 bases, with 9 bases between them. Germline V CDR1 and CDR2: DFQATT, SNEGSKA (reference sequence). CDR3 length: 14 residues. This CDR3 reads CSARLATSTDTQYF. DNA of the CDR3: TGCAGTGCTAGACTAGCCACTAGCACAGATACGCAGTATTTT.

This clonotype was found a few times. V gene TRBV5-6 combines with J gene TRBJ2-7, with D maybe TRBD1 (5 bases). The CDR3 consists of 15 residues. CDR1 and CDR2 from the germline V gene are SGHDT and YYEEEE. Trimming shortened V by 4 bases and J by 1 base, and 15 bases separated the two germline ends. CDR3 in DNA: TGTGCCAGCAGCCTCAGGGTCAGGGTTTCCTACGAGCAGTACTTC. Its translation is CASSLRVRVSYEQYF.

This clonotype has more than one count but fewer than ten. The chain joins TRBV27 to TRBJ1-3; 9 positions match TRBD1. The CDR3 has 15 amino acids. CDR1 MNHEY and CDR2 SMNVEV come from the germline V gene (reference sequence). J gave up 4 bases and V 6 bases, and 7 bases lay outside the gene matches. The CDR3 sequence: CASRLTGTGGNTIYF. CDR3 DNA: TGTGCCAGCAGACTGACCGGGACAGGGGGAAACACCATATATTTT.

The chain is built from TRBV19 and TRBJ1-5, with TRBD1 identical over 9 bases. CDR1 is LNHDA, CDR2 SQIVND, per germline (reference sequence). J gave up 6 bases and V 8 bases, and 14 bases lay outside the gene matches. The CDR3 has 16 residues. The CDR3 reads CASEDRGWVDPQPQHF. DNA of the CDR3: TGTGCCAGTGAGGACAGGGGTTGGGTTGATCCTCAGCCCCAGCATTTT. Variable domain in full (rest from reference TRBV19 and TRBJ1-5): DGGITQSPKYLFRKEGQNVTLSCEQNLNHDAMYWYRQDPGQGLRLIYYSQIVNDFQKGDIAEGYSVSREKKESFPLTVTSAQKNPTAFYLCASEDRGWVDPQPQHFGDGTRLSIL.

This clonotype has just a few counts. The chain employs TRBV12-3 or TRBV12-4 and TRBJ2-7, with a possible D match to TRBD1 (5 bases). V lost 2 bases to trimming and J lost 3 bases, with 8 bases between them. This CDR3 is 13 amino acids long. CDR3 nucleotide sequence: TGTGCCAGCAGTTTAAGGGGAAACTACGAGCAGTACTTC. Amino acids: CASSLRGNYEQYF.

Judged by abundance, this clonotype is medium-sized (0.01 to 0.1%). CDR3 bases: TGTGCCAGCAGTCTCAGCAGGGGGCAAGAGACCCAGTACTTC. It translates to CASSLSRGQETQYF. This chain links TRBV12-3 or TRBV12-4 with TRBJ2-5, with 7 bases lining up with TRBD1. This CDR3 spans 14 amino acids. J lost 2 bases, V lost 5 bases, and 5 bases had no gene match.

The rearrangement links TRBV5-6 to TRBJ2-1; 9 nucleotides align to TRBD1. Germline V gives CDR1 SGHDT, CDR2 YYEEEE. CDR3 size: 12 residues. V shed 7 bases, J shed 10 bases, and the junction held 6 bases outside the gene matches. CDR3 residues: CASGQGRREQFF. The CDR3 DNA follows: TGTGCCAGCGGACAGGGGAGACGGGAGCAGTTCTTC.

A note on this clonotype: One junction end disagrees with the germline gene, perhaps due to a read error. This chain connects TRBV5-6 to TRBJ1-5, with D uncertain. CDR1 SGHDT and CDR2 YYEEEE come from the germline V gene. This CDR3 comprises 14 residues. As DNA, the CDR3 is TGTGCCAGCAGTTTGGGCAGCCGCAATCAGCCCCAGCATTTT. Encoded protein: CASSLGSRNQPQHF.

Here the CDR3 DNA reads TGTGCCAGCAGCACATGGACAGGGGTGATACACCGTAACGAATCCTCTGGAAACACCATATATTTT. As protein: CASSTWTGVIHRNESSGNTIYF. The chain links TRBV11-1 to TRBJ1-3, with 9 positions matching TRBD1. The CDR3 is 22 residues long. Losses at the gene ends were 5 bases for V and 0 bases for J; bases not matched to a gene: 23. Germline V gene data show CDR1 as SGHAT and CDR2 as FQDESV (reference sequence).

This clonotype is categorized as medium-sized. The chain couples TRBV6-5 to TRBJ2-6, with D unclear. With 5 bases removed from V and 3 bases from J, the gap between germline ends came to 8 bases. Germline V gene lookup returns CDR1 MNHEY and CDR2 SVGAGI. This CDR3 comprises 14 residues. CDR3: CASSPRLGANVLTF. For the CDR3, the DNA is TGTGCCAGCAGTCCACGTCTTGGGGCCAACGTCCTGACTTTC.

This clonotype is labeled as medium-sized. V is TRBV18 and J is TRBJ2-7; 8 bases are a match to TRBD1. Per the germline V gene, CDR1 is KGHSH and CDR2 is LQKENI. The J segment lost 4 bases and the V segment lost 2 bases, leaving 4 bases of the junction unmatched. CDR3 length: 14 residues. This CDR3 reads CASSPTTGGYEQYF. The CDR3 DNA reads TGTGCCAGCTCACCAACCACAGGGGGATACGAGCAGTACTTC.